What follows are 26 T cell receptor beta chains derived from one specimen sequenced in a study of blood T cell repertoires in COVID-19. The protocol was immunoSEQ multiplex PCR, while the TCRdb copy is restricted to in-frame clones and leaves out a portion. The sample lists fewer than 350,000 clones; about 89% were seen once. Input material: PBMCs or T cells enriched from blood (not recorded which). Every receptor here comes from a woman aged 40 to 50 who had recovered from COVID-19.

The chain combines TRBV6-6 with TRBJ2-1, with 7 bases fitting TRBD2. The CDR3 length is 15 residues. In germline, CDR1 is MNHNY, CDR2 SVGAGI (reference sequence). V lost 5 bases, J lost 2 bases, and 6 bases stayed unmatched. Here the CDR3 reads CASSPPGGTYNEQFF. CDR3 coding DNA: TGTGCCAGCAGTCCCCCCGGGGGGACCTACAATGAGCAGTTCTTC.

This chain connects TRBV30 to TRBJ2-5; 8 bases map to TRBD1. J gave up 3 bases and V 2 bases, and 8 bases lay outside the gene matches. CDR1 GTSNPN and CDR2 SVGIG come from the germline V gene (reference sequence). This CDR3 has 15 residues. CDR3 nucleotides: TGTGCCTGGAGTTTAAACTCAGGGGGCGAAGAGACCCAGTACTTC. Translation: CAWSLNSGGEETQYF.

V gene TRBV7-9 combines with J gene TRBJ1-5, with D unresolved. Germline V CDR1 and CDR2: SEHNR, FQNEAQ (reference sequence). CDR3 size: 18 residues. Trimming left V 0 bases short and J 0 bases short, with 15 bases between. CDR3 sequence: CASSLAVEGGFSNQPQHF. In DNA, the CDR3 is TGTGCCAGCAGCTTAGCGGTCGAGGGCGGGTTTAGCAATCAGCCCCAGCATTTT. Complete variable domain (other parts from reference TRBV7-9 and TRBJ1-5): DTGVSQNPRHKITKRGQNVTFRCDPISEHNRLYWYRQTLGQGPEFLTYFQNEAQLEKSRLLSDRFSAERPKGSFSTLEIQRTEQGDSAMYLCASSLAVEGGFSNQPQHFGDGTRLSIL.

This clone has only one observation. This chain connects TRBV5-5 to TRBJ1-4, with 9 bases fitting TRBD1. Germline CDR1 reads SGHKS; CDR2 reads YYEKEE (reference sequence). V was pared by 7 bases and J by 5 bases, with 9 bases of the junction left unmatched. The CDR3 runs 15 residues. CDR3 loop: CASGILGTGNEKLFF. The DNA of the CDR3 is TGTGCCAGCGGGATCCTCGGGACAGGGAATGAAAAACTGTTTTTT.

The V gene is TRBV7-9, the J gene TRBJ2-1; TRBD1 matches at 8 bases. CDR1 SEHNR and CDR2 FQNEAQ come from the germline V gene (reference sequence). The CDR3 covers 15 residues. J gave up 6 bases and V 4 bases, and 8 bases lay outside the gene matches. This chain's CDR3 is CASSSQGAKVNEQFF. The CDR3 DNA sequence: TGTGCCAGCAGCTCCCAGGGGGCCAAGGTCAATGAGCAGTTCTTC.

This clone was recorded once. This chain uses TRBV21-1 with TRBJ1-5; TRBD1, the D gene given by the table, was not confirmed from the DNA. TRBV21-1 counts as a pseudogene. This CDR3 is built from 21 residues. CDR3 nucleotide sequence: TGTGCCAGCAGCCGACGCCTTCCGGGACAGGGCCCATCGGGACGCAATCAGCCCCAGCATTTT. Amino acid sequence: CASSRRLPGQGPSGRNQPQHF.

The sample holds a few counts of this clone. The gene calls are TRBV5-1 and TRBJ1-1; the D gene is possibly TRBD1 (5 bases). V was shortened by 0 bases and J by 4 bases, with 13 bases between the two germline ends. This CDR3 is 15 amino acids long. Looked up from germline, CDR1 is SGHRS and CDR2 is YFSETQ. The CDR3 loop reads CASSLAADSSTEAFF. CDR3 DNA sequence: TGCGCCAGCAGCTTGGCCGCCGACAGCTCCACTGAAGCTTTCTTT.

This clone was observed a few times. This rearrangement joins TRBV7-3 to TRBJ2-3, with a possible D match to TRBD1 (5 bases). The CDR3 has 13 residues. V gave up 6 bases and J gave up 12 bases, with 19 bases separating them. In germline, CDR1 is SGHTA, CDR2 FQGTGA. The CDR3 DNA sequence: TGTGCCAGCAGTGGTGGGGCAGCCATGCCTCAGTATTTT. Translation: CASSGGAAMPQYF.

CDR3 protein: CASSWSSNTGELFF. The CDR3, as DNA: TGTGCCAGCAGTTGGAGCTCGAACACCGGGGAGCTGTTTTTT. V is TRBV6-5 and J is TRBJ2-2; D ambiguous. The CDR3 extends over 14 amino acids. Germline lookup yields CDR1 MNHEY and CDR2 SVGAGI. Trimming shortened V by 4 bases and J by 0 bases, and 6 bases separated the two germline ends.

The chain has TRBV24-1 and TRBJ2-2; D is undetermined. V lost 3 bases to trimming and J lost 4 bases, with 5 bases between them. Germline V gene data show CDR1 as KGHDR and CDR2 as SFDVKD. This CDR3 contains 13 residues. The CDR3 spells CATSDPLTGELFF. DNA for the CDR3: TGTGCCACCAGTGATCCCCTCACCGGGGAGCTGTTTTTT.

V gene TRBV28 combines with J gene TRBJ2-3; tentatively, D is TRBD2 (6 bases). Germline CDR1 MDHEN, CDR2 SYDVKM. Between the trimmed V and J ends, which lost 8 bases and 0 bases, there was a span of 12 bases. The CDR3 consists of 14 residues. CDR3 loop: CASLTRTSTDTQYF. The CDR3 DNA is TGTGCCAGCTTGACTAGGACTAGCACAGATACGCAGTATTTT.

This clone occurred once. CDR3 DNA sequence: TGTGCCAGCAGCAAAGCGCAAACAGCCCAAGAGACCCAGTACTTC. Translating gives CASSKAQTAQETQYF. The chain is built from TRBV21-1 and TRBJ2-5; the table's TRBD1 call for D was not verified on the DNA. TRBV21-1 is a recognized pseudogene. CDR3 length: 15 residues.

The genes are TRBV3-1 (or the pseudogene TRBV3-2) and TRBJ1-6, with 7 bases that match TRBD1. With V trimmed by 0 bases and J by 10 bases, 9 bases remained unmatched. The length of the CDR3 is 16 residues. Germline V gene lookup returns CDR1 LGHDT and CDR2 YNNKEL (reference sequence). CDR3 sequence reads: CASSQDQGQVHSPLHF. CDR3 bases: TGTGCCAGCAGCCAAGATCAAGGACAGGTGCACTCACCCCTCCACTTT.

This clone was recorded only once. The genes are TRBV18 and TRBJ1-1, with a tentative D call TRBD1 (6 bases). Germline loops: CDR1 KGHSH, CDR2 LQKENI. This CDR3 region has 15 residues. Trimming removed 6 bases at V and 3 bases at J, with 17 bases between. DNA for the CDR3: TGTGCCAGCTCCCTTTCACAGGGTCCAGACACTGAAGCTTTCTTT. It is translated as CASSLSQGPDTEAFF.

The chain links TRBV28 to TRBJ1-5; D remains ambiguous. Between the trimmed V and J ends, which lost 3 bases and 7 bases, there was a span of 7 bases. The germline V gene has CDR1 MDHEN and CDR2 SYDVKM. The CDR3 has 12 residues. CDR3 sequence reads: CASSFGIQPQHF. DNA for the CDR3: TGTGCCAGCAGTTTCGGGATCCAGCCCCAGCATTTT.

This clone was seen just once. The chain is built from TRBV5-1 and TRBJ1-4, with 9 bases lining up with TRBD1. The CDR3 is 15 residues long. Germline loops: CDR1 SGHRS, CDR2 YFSETQ. V shed 0 bases and J 10 bases; nucleotides not matched to a gene: 7. The CDR3 loop reads CASSLAGTGSAKLFF. Here the CDR3 DNA reads TGCGCCAGCAGCTTGGCCGGGACAGGGAGTGCAAAACTGTTTTTT.

The CDR3 reads CASSRDRDVNTEAFF. As DNA, the CDR3 is TGTGCCAGCAGTCGGGACAGGGACGTGAACACTGAAGCTTTCTTT. The chain links TRBV6-5 to TRBJ1-1, with TRBD1 identical over 9 bases. V lost 5 bases, J lost 0 bases, and 4 bases stayed unmatched. The CDR3 length is 15 residues. The germline gives CDR1 MNHEY, CDR2 SVGAGI.

This chain links TRBV2 with TRBJ2-7; 13 positions agree with TRBD2. Unmatched junction bases numbered 7, after V lost 0 bases and J lost 8 bases. CDR1 and CDR2 from the germline V gene are SNHLY and FYNNEI. The CDR3 is 16 residues long. The CDR3 DNA sequence: TGTGCCAGCAGTGAAGCGCCGGGACTAGCGGGACCCCAGCAGTACTTC. It encodes CASSEAPGLAGPQQYF.

The rearrangement joins TRBV6-6 to TRBJ1-3; a weak D match, TRBD1 (5 bases). Trimming cost V 6 bases and J 1 base, with 7 bases left between them. The V gene's germline CDR1 is MNHNY and CDR2 SVGAGI (reference sequence). The CDR3 has 13 residues. The CDR3 loop reads CASSDSSGNTIYF. CDR3 DNA: TGTGCCAGCAGCGACAGTTCTGGAAACACCATATATTTT.

This chain connects TRBV18 to TRBJ1-1; 10 bases are shared with TRBD1. CDR1 and CDR2 (germline): KGHSH, LQKENI. The CDR3 loop spans 14 amino acids. After removal of 3 bases from V and 6 bases from J, the junction contained 4 bases not matched to a gene. The CDR3 reads CASSPGQGMAEAFF. The DNA for the CDR3 is TGTGCCAGCTCACCGGGACAGGGGATGGCTGAAGCTTTCTTT.

This clone is a singleton in its sample. The chain combines TRBV5-5 with TRBJ2-7, with 7 bases lining up with TRBD1. Germline CDR1 SGHKS, CDR2 YYEKEE (reference sequence). Trimming at V came to 4 bases and at J to 6 bases, leaving 13 bases not matched to a gene. CDR3 length: 15 residues. In nucleotides, the CDR3 is TGTGCCAGCAGCGCCACCGGGACAGTAAGTACCGAGCAGTACTTC. It specifies CASSATGTVSTEQYF. Looking up the rest from reference TRBV5-5 and TRBJ2-7 gives the full variable domain: DAGVTQSPTHLIKTRGQQVTLRCSPISGHKSVSWYQQVLGQGPQFIFQYYEKEERGRGNFPDRFSARQFPNYSSELNVNALLLGDSALYLCASSATGTVSTEQYFGPGTRLTVT.

V is TRBV12-3 or TRBV12-4 and J is TRBJ1-1; TRBD1 agrees at 7 bases. This CDR3 spans 13 amino acids. The V gene end was trimmed by 7 bases and the J gene end by 7 bases; junction bases not matched to a gene: 9. This CDR3 reads CASTPRTGREAFF. The DNA of the CDR3 is TGTGCCAGCACCCCCCGGACAGGCCGTGAAGCTTTCTTT.

The V gene is TRBV5-8, the J gene TRBJ2-3; D possibly corresponds to TRBD2 (7 bases). The germline V gene has CDR1 SGHTS and CDR2 YDEGEE. V was pared by 4 bases and J by 4 bases, with 16 bases between. The CDR3 is 15 residues long. CDR3 residues: CASSPWGAGADTQYF. As DNA, the CDR3 is TGTGCCAGCAGCCCTTGGGGGGCGGGAGCAGATACGCAGTATTTT.

This chain links TRBV19 with TRBJ1-3; TRBD1 might be the D (6 bases). The length of the CDR3 is 14 residues. Germline loops: CDR1 LNHDA, CDR2 SQIVND (reference sequence). Trimming left V 7 bases short and J 0 bases short, with 10 bases between. As DNA, the CDR3 is TGTGCCAGTACTTTACAGGGCTCTGGAAACACCATATATTTT. It specifies CASTLQGSGNTIYF.

This chain connects TRBV28 to TRBJ2-7; 7 positions match TRBD1. The V and J ends lost 2 bases and 13 bases, in that order; junction bases with no gene match: 8. CDR3 length: 12 residues. The germline V gene has CDR1 MDHEN and CDR2 SYDVKM. The CDR3 coding sequence is TGTGCCAGCAGTTTAGGTACAGGGGAGATTTACTTC. It specifies CASSLGTGEIYF.

This rearrangement joins TRBV3-1 (or the pseudogene TRBV3-2) to TRBJ2-1, with 8 bases lining up with TRBD1. V trimming: 0 bases; J trimming: 10 bases; junction bases outside the gene matches: 8. In germline, CDR1 is LGHDT, CDR2 YNNKEL (reference sequence). This CDR3 has 15 residues. The CDR3, as DNA: TGTGCCAGCAGCCAAGATATCGCAGGGGGCAGGGAGCAGTTCTTC. Translation gives CASSQDIAGGREQFF.